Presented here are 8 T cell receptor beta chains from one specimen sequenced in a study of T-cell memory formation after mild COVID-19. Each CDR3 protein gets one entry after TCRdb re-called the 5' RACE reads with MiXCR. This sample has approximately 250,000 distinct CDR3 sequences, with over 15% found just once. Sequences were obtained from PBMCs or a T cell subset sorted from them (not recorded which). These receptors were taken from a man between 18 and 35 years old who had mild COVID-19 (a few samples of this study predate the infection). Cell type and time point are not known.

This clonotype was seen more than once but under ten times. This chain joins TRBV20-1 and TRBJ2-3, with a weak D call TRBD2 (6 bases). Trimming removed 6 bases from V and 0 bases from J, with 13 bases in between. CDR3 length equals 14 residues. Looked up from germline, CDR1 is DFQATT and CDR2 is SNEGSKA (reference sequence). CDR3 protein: CSARRGPSTDTQYF. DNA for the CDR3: TGCAGTGCGAGGCGGGGACCAAGCACAGATACGCAGTATTTT.

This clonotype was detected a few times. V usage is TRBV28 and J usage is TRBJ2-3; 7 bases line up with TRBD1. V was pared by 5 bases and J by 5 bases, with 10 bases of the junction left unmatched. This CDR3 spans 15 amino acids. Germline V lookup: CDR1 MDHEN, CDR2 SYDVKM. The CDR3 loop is CASSPTDRVGDTQYF. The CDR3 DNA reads TGTGCCAGCAGTCCTACCGACAGGGTAGGAGATACGCAGTATTTT.

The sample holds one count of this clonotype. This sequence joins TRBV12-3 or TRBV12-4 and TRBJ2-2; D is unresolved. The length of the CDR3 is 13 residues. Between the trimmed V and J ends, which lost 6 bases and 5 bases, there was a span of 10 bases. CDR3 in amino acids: CASSPDWTGELFF. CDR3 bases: TGTGCCAGCAGCCCCGACTGGACCGGGGAGCTGTTTTTT.

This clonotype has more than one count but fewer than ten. The CDR3 DNA follows: TGCAGCGCAAGTAGCGGGGGCACCGGGGAGCTGTTTTTT. As protein: CSASSGGTGELFF. J is TRBJ2-2 and V is TRBV29-1; 9 nucleotides agree with TRBD2. Germline assignment: CDR1 SQVTM and CDR2 ANQGSEA. V lost 7 bases to trimming and J lost 4 bases; unmatched junction nucleotides: 4. This CDR3 is built from 13 residues.

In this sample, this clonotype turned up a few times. The CDR3 DNA reads TGTGCCAGCAGCGACGACATGGATAGCACAGATACGCAGTATTTT. It encodes CASSDDMDSTDTQYF. The V and J genes are TRBV6-4 and TRBJ2-3; the D is unclear. There are 15 residues in the CDR3. With 6 bases removed from V and 0 bases from J, the gap between germline ends came to 13 bases. Germline V gene sequence: CDR1 MRHNA, CDR2 SNTAGT.

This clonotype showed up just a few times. CDR3 sequence: CSASRQISSYEQYF. The CDR3 DNA reads TGCAGTGCTAGTCGGCAGATCAGCTCCTACGAGCAGTACTTC. This rearrangement joins TRBV20-1 to TRBJ2-7; D is undetermined. The CDR3 has 14 residues. Per germline, CDR1 DFQATT and CDR2 SNEGSKA (reference sequence). Trimming removed 3 bases from V and 0 bases from J, with 12 bases in between.

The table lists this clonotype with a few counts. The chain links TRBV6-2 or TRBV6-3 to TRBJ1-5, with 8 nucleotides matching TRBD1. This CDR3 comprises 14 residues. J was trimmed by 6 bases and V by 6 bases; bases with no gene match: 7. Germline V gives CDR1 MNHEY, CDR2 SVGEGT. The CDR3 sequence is CASRSDRGAQPQHF. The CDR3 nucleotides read TGTGCCAGCAGGTCCGACAGGGGAGCTCAGCCCCAGCATTTT.

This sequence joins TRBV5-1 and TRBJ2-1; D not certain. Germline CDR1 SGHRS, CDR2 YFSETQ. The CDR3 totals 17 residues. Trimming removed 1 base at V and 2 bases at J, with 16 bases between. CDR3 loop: CASSLFLGGTTYNEQFF. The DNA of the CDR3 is TGCGCCAGCAGCTTGTTCCTTGGCGGCACTACCTACAATGAGCAGTTCTTC.